Listed below are T cell receptor beta chains from one sample, sequenced in a study of T cells in Graves' hyperthyroidism and ophthalmopathy. One entry per CDR3 protein results from TCRdb running MiXCR on the multiplex PCR reads. The data contain under 550,000 distinct CDR3 sequences, approximately 15% of them singletons. The sequencing sample was made of blood. Receptors were obtained from a young woman with Graves' hyperthyroidism. Both conserved end residues are part of each CDR3. The D gene is left open where the match is weak. Not every row has a clone size; where given, it reads once, few, many or a size class.

J gene,D gene,V gene,clone size,CDR3 DNA,CDR3 protein
TRBJ2-7,-,TRBV4-1,-,TGCGCCAGCAGCCAAGAAGAGTCAGCGTCTTACTACGAGCAGTACTTC,CASSQEESASYYEQYF
TRBJ2-4,TRBD2,TRBV9,few,TGTGCCAGCAGCCCCGGGACTAGTAAAAACATTCAGTACTTC,CASSPGTSKNIQYF
TRBJ2-5,-,TRBV20-1,many,TGCAGTGTCGCAGACAAAGAGACCCAGTACTTC,CSVADKETQYF
TRBJ1-2,-,TRBV28,many,TGTGCCAGCAGACCCACCGGGGCAAAGGGAGGCTACACCTTC,CASRPTGAKGGYTF
TRBJ2-3,TRBD2,TRBV10-1,-,TGCGCCAGCGGTGAACTAGCGGGAGGGATAGATACGCAGTATTTT,CASGELAGGIDTQYF
TRBJ2-2,-,TRBV9,-,TGTGCCAGCAGCGTAGAAAGTACCGGGGAGCTGTTTTTT,CASSVESTGELFF
TRBJ1-4,-,TRBV7-9,few,TGTGCCAGCAGCTTAGCTGGGACCTTGAAAACGAAACTGTTTTTT,CASSLAGTLKTKLFF
TRBJ2-1,-,TRBV6-1,many,TGTGCCAGCAGTGGACAGGGGGCGGCTAGCGGGATCTACAATGAGCAGTTCTTC,CASSGQGAASGIYNEQFF
TRBJ2-7,-,TRBV28,many,TGTGCCAGCAGTACCAACTACGAGCAGTACTTC,CASSTNYEQYF
TRBJ2-1,-,TRBV7-9,-,TGTGCCAGTAGCGGAGCCTACAATGAGCAGTTCTTC,CASSGAYNEQFF
TRBJ1-1,-,TRBV19,-,TGTGCCAGTAGTCCAGGAGAGACGCTAATAATGAACACTGAAGCTTTCTTT,CASSPGETLIMNTEAFF
TRBJ2-1,-,TRBV4-1,-,TGCGCCAGCAGCGAATTGGGGAGCAGCTACAATGAGCAGTTCTTC,CASSELGSSYNEQFF
TRBJ1-5,-,TRBV6-5,many,TGTGCCAGCAGTTACTCCGCGGGGGATCAGCCCCAGCATTTT,CASSYSAGDQPQHF
TRBJ2-7,TRBD2,TRBV20-1,many,TGCAGTGCAGAGACTAGCGGGAGTACCGAGCAGTACTTC,CSAETSGSTEQYF
TRBJ2-7,TRBD1,TRBV5-6,many,TGTGCCAGCAGCTTGGTCGGACAGGGGGGCACCTACGAGCAGTACTTC,CASSLVGQGGTYEQYF
TRBJ2-1,-,TRBV27,-,TGTGCCAGCAGTTTAAGACAGAGCTCCTACAATGAGCAGTTCTTC,CASSLRQSSYNEQFF
TRBJ2-3,-,TRBV12-3/TRBV12-4,-,TGTGCCAGCAGTTTAACTCGAGGGCTCGCGATCACAGATACGCAGTATTTT,CASSLTRGLAITDTQYF
TRBJ2-2,-,TRBV6-1,many,TGTGCCAGCAGCCTTAGGACTCCCAACACCGGGGAGCTGTTTTTT,CASSLRTPNTGELFF
TRBJ2-5,-,TRBV28,many,TGTGCCAGCAAGAGTGGCCCCGGAGAGACCCAGTACTTC,CASKSGPGETQYF
TRBJ2-1,TRBD2,TRBV2,-,TGTGCCAGCAGGCCCCCGGGACTAGCGGGAGTACTTGAGCAGTTCTTC,CASRPPGLAGVLEQFF
TRBJ1-1,-,TRBV6-1,many,TGTGCCAGCAGTGAAGACGTCCACACTGAAGCTTTCTTT,CASSEDVHTEAFF
TRBJ2-2,TRBD2,TRBV9,-,TGTGCCAGCAGCGTAGGGACTAGCGGGGACACCGGGGAGCTGTTTTTT,CASSVGTSGDTGELFF
TRBJ1-1,-,TRBV28,few,TGTGCCAGCAGTTTGGCAGGGATTAACACTGAAGCTTTCTTT,CASSLAGINTEAFF
TRBJ2-3,-,TRBV11-2,many,TGTGCCAGCAGCTTAGTGTCTTCTTCCTTGCCTCCCAATACGCAGTATTTT,CASSLVSSSLPPNTQYF
TRBJ2-1,-,TRBV6-5,-,TGTGCCAGCAGTTACTCGAGGGACAACGCCTACAATGAGCAGTTCTTC,CASSYSRDNAYNEQFF
TRBJ1-1,-,TRBV11-2,many,TGTGCCAGCAGCTTAAGGAAGAACACTGAAGCTTTCTTT,CASSLRKNTEAFF
TRBJ1-1,TRBD1,TRBV30,many,TGTGCCTGGAGTTCTTGGACAGGGGGACGTTCCTCTTACACTGAAGCTTTCTTT,CAWSSWTGGRSSYTEAFF
TRBJ1-1,-,TRBV3-1,few,TGTGCCAGCAGCCACGGGGCGGAGAACACTGAAGCTTTCTTT,CASSHGAENTEAFF
TRBJ2-5,-,TRBV12-3/TRBV12-4,-,TGTGCCAGCAGTTTAAGGTTGTCAGGGAGGGGGGAGACCCAGTACTTC,CASSLRLSGRGETQYF
TRBJ1-4,TRBD1,TRBV25-1,-,TGTGCCAGCAGTGAACAGGGGGCTAATGAAAAACTGTTTTTT,CASSEQGANEKLFF
TRBJ2-2,TRBD2,TRBV6-2/TRBV6-3,-,TGTGCCAGCAGTTACGGGACTAGCGGTACCGGGGAGCTGCTTTTT,CASSYGTSGTGELLF
TRBJ2-1,-,TRBV7-9,-,TGTGCCAGCAGCTTAGAACTAGGGGGGCAGTTCTTC,CASSLELGGQFF
TRBJ2-7,TRBD1,TRBV20-1,-,TGCAGTGCCATCGACCCGGGACAGGGAGCACGCGAGCAGTACTTC,CSAIDPGQGAREQYF
TRBJ2-7,TRBD2,TRBV12-3/TRBV12-4,many,TGTGCCAGCCGACTAGCGGGAGCCCACGAGCAGTACTTC,CASRLAGAHEQYF
TRBJ2-7,TRBD2,TRBV6-5,many,TGTGCCAGCAGTTACTCGACTAGCGGAATCTACGAGCAGTACTTC,CASSYSTSGIYEQYF
TRBJ2-7,-,TRBV28,many,TGTGCCAGCAGTTTGTCAGCGCAGGGATCCTACGAGCAGTACTTC,CASSLSAQGSYEQYF
TRBJ2-1,-,TRBV2,many,TGTGCCAGCAGCCTCCCGACCATATACAATGAGCAGTTCTTC,CASSLPTIYNEQFF
TRBJ2-1,-,TRBV2,-,TGTGCCAGCAGTTTCTTTCAGGGATCCAACAATGAGCAGTTCTTC,CASSFFQGSNNEQFF
TRBJ2-7,-,TRBV5-1,many,TGCGCCAGCAGCCCTGATACTATTGAGCAGTACTTC,CASSPDTIEQYF
TRBJ1-1,-,TRBV6-1,many,TGTGCCAGCAGCCCGGGTCCCTCTAACACTGAAGCTTTCTTT,CASSPGPSNTEAFF
TRBJ2-3,-,TRBV12-5,many,TGTGCTAGTGTTCAAGGGGAGGCGGGACCTTCTACGCAGTATTTT,CASVQGEAGPSTQYF
TRBJ1-1,-,TRBV20-1,many,TGCAGGGGGGGGGAAGATGAAGCTTTCTTT,CRGGEDEAFF
TRBJ1-1,-,TRBV12-3/TRBV12-4,many,TGTGCCAGCAACCTGGGGGCCCCCCTGGGCACTGAAGCTTTCTTT,CASNLGAPLGTEAFF
TRBJ2-3,TRBD2,TRBV6-1,many,TGTGCCAGCAGTGAAATAGCGGGAGGGACAGATACGCAGTATTTT,CASSEIAGGTDTQYF
TRBJ2-7,-,TRBV19,-,TGTGCCAGTAATCAAGACGGATCCTACGAGCAGTACTTC,CASNQDGSYEQYF
TRBJ1-1,-,TRBV7-2,few,TGTGCCAGCAGCCACGGGACTGGCGAAGCTTTCTTT,CASSHGTGEAFF
TRBJ1-1,-,TRBV19,-,TGTGCCAGTAGTCGACAGTTGAACACTGAAGCTTTCTTT,CASSRQLNTEAFF
TRBJ2-7,-,TRBV7-8,many,TGTGCCAGCAGCACCAGCAGGCCCTACGAGCAGTACTTC,CASSTSRPYEQYF
TRBJ2-3,TRBD1,TRBV2,many,TGTGCCAGCAGTTGGACAGGATACACAGATACGCAGTATTTT,CASSWTGYTDTQYF
TRBJ1-1,-,TRBV12-3/TRBV12-4,many,TGTGCCAGCAGCCCTTGGGAAGAGAGGGACACTGAAGCTTTCTTT,CASSPWEERDTEAFF
TRBJ2-1,TRBD2,TRBV6-2/TRBV6-3,few,TGTGCCAGCAGAGGGACTAGTTTGGATGAGCAGTTCTTC,CASRGTSLDEQFF
TRBJ2-7,TRBD1,TRBV27,many,TGTGCCAGCAGTTTACGGGACAGGGGCTACGAGCAGTACTTC,CASSLRDRGYEQYF
TRBJ2-2,TRBD2,TRBV7-7,few,TGTGCTAGCAGCGGGGGAGGGGGAACCGGGGAGCTGTTTTTT,CASSGGGGTGELFF
TRBJ2-7,-,TRBV6-2/TRBV6-3,few,TGTGCCAGCAGGATGATGGAGCTAATTACCTACGAGCAGTACTTC,CASRMMELITYEQYF
TRBJ1-2,-,TRBV5-6,-,TGTGCCAGCAGCCCCCCGGACCCAGCTAACTATGGCTACACCTTC,CASSPPDPANYGYTF
TRBJ2-4,TRBD1,TRBV6-1,many,TGTGCCAGCAACATAGGGACAGAAAACATTCAGTACTTC,CASNIGTENIQYF
TRBJ2-5,-,TRBV7-9,many,TGTGCCAGCAGCCTAGAGGGCCGGACTCAAGAGACCCAGTACTTC,CASSLEGRTQETQYF
TRBJ1-2,-,TRBV28,many,TGTGCCAGCAGGGACTACGGCGGCTACACCTTC,CASRDYGGYTF